The 13 T cell receptor beta chains below were found in one sample sequenced in a study of T cell responses to AZD1222 COVID-19 vaccine. The protocol was immunoSEQ multiplex PCR, while the TCRdb copy is restricted to in-frame clones and leaves out a portion. Of around 77,000 clones in the sample, roughly 89% were seen once. The sample was peripheral blood, taken on day 0 of AZD1222 vaccination. These receptors were collected from an adult in good health.

The chain recombines TRBV15 with TRBJ1-2; no clear D gene. Trimming removed 0 bases from V and 6 bases from J, with 8 bases in between. The CDR3 runs to 13 residues. Germline CDR1 reads LNHNV; CDR2 reads YYDKDF (reference sequence). The CDR3 here is CATSRDLRNGYTF. The DNA for the CDR3 is TGTGCCACCAGCAGAGATCTGAGGAATGGCTACACCTTC.

V and J are TRBV25-1 and TRBJ1-1; D may be TRBD1 (6 bases). Germline lookup yields CDR1 MGHDK and CDR2 SYGVNS. The CDR3 consists of 15 residues. V lost 2 bases to trimming and J lost 7 bases, with 17 bases between them. CDR3 nucleotide sequence: TGTGCCAGCAGTGAAGTAAGGGGGGCGAGGAATGAAGCTTTCTTT. Its protein product is CASSEVRGARNEAFF.

V gene TRBV5-1 combines with J gene TRBJ1-3; D is unclear. The V gene lost 5 bases and the J gene lost 0 bases, with 12 bases spanning the gap. The length of the CDR3 is 15 residues. CDR1 is SGHRS, CDR2 YFSETQ, per germline. The CDR3 sequence: CASRPDGYSGNTIYF. CDR3 nucleotides: TGCGCCAGCAGGCCTGACGGCTACTCTGGAAACACCATATATTTT.

The rearrangement joins TRBV7-2 to TRBJ2-7, with 9 bases identical to TRBD1. V was clipped by 1 base and J by 2 bases; unmatched bases: 6. The CDR3 is 16 amino acids. Germline assignment: CDR1 SGHTA and CDR2 FQGNSA. DNA for the CDR3: TGTGCCAGCAGCTTAGTCGCGGGACAGGGAACCTACGAGCAGTACTTC. Protein product: CASSLVAGQGTYEQYF.

This clone has only one observation. This chain uses TRBV7-9 with TRBJ2-2, with a possible D match to TRBD2 (6 bases). CDR3 length: 15 amino acids. Germline CDR1 reads SEHNR; CDR2 reads FQNEAQ (reference sequence). Trimming shortened V by 0 bases and J by 5 bases, and 10 bases separated the two germline ends. CDR3 region: CASSLAGGVTGELFF. CDR3 coding DNA: TGTGCCAGCAGCTTAGCGGGGGGAGTTACCGGGGAGCTGTTTTTT.

The J gene is TRBJ2-5, the V gene TRBV7-2; D is undetermined. Germline V lookup: CDR1 SGHTA, CDR2 FQGNSA. This CDR3 spans 15 amino acids. Trimming took off 5 bases at V and 5 bases at J, with 18 bases between the two ends. CDR3 sequence: CASSPQGGRAETQYF. The CDR3 DNA follows: TGTGCCAGCAGCCCTCAAGGCGGTCGGGCGGAGACCCAGTACTTC. The full variable domain, completed using reference TRBV7-2 and TRBJ2-5, is GAGVSQSPSNKVTEKGKDVELRCDPISGHTALYWYRQSLGQGLEFLIYFQGNSAPDKSGLPSDRFSAERTGGSVSTLTIQRTQQEDSAVYLCASSPQGGRAETQYFGPGTRLLVL.

V gene TRBV7-2 combines with J gene TRBJ2-1, with TRBD1 identical over 7 bases. Losses at the gene ends were 3 bases for V and 1 base for J; bases not matched to a gene: 0. This CDR3 region has 14 residues. Germline CDR1 and CDR2: SGHTA and FQGNSA. CDR3 protein: CASSLGQSYNEQFF. The CDR3, as DNA: TGTGCCAGCAGCTTGGGACAGTCCTACAATGAGCAGTTCTTC.

This chain links TRBV19 with TRBJ2-5; D not resolved. V shed 3 bases and J shed 5 bases, with 19 bases lying between them. Germline CDR1 reads LNHDA; CDR2 reads SQIVND (reference sequence). The CDR3 contains 16 residues. For the CDR3, the DNA is TGTGCCAGTAGTATCGGGTTGGTCGGGTGGCGTGAGACCCAGTACTTC. As protein: CASSIGLVGWRETQYF.

This rearrangement joins TRBV19 to TRBJ1-1; possibly TRBD1 for D (6 bases). CDR3 size: 12 residues. Germline-derived CDR1 and CDR2 are LNHDA and SQIVND (reference sequence). V was shortened by 6 bases and J by 7 bases, with 12 bases between the two germline ends. CDR3 protein: CASSRNRVEAFF. Written as DNA, the CDR3 is TGTGCCAGTAGCCGAAACAGGGTTGAAGCTTTCTTT.

The CDR3 sequence is CASSSRLQETQYF. The CDR3 DNA reads TGTGCCAGCAGTAGTAGGCTCCAAGAGACCCAGTACTTC. This chain joins TRBV2 and TRBJ2-5; D is undetermined. CDR1 and CDR2 from the germline V gene are SNHLY and FYNNEI. This CDR3 has 13 residues. Trimming took 5 bases from V and 1 from J, leaving 8 bases between them. The full variable domain, with the rest looked up from reference TRBV2 and TRBJ2-5, is EPEVTQTPSHQVTQMGQEVILRCVPISNHLYFYWYRQILGQKVEFLVSFYNNEISEKSEIFDDQFSVERPDGSNFTLKIRSTKLEDSAMYFCASSSRLQETQYFGPGTRLLVL.

The chain couples TRBV27 to TRBJ1-6, with a possible D match to TRBD1 (6 bases). From germline, CDR1 is MNHEY and CDR2 SMNVEV (reference sequence). V was trimmed by 6 bases and J by 8 bases, leaving 11 bases between them. This CDR3 is built from 13 residues. This CDR3 is CASRPGVDSPLHF. For the CDR3, the DNA is TGTGCCAGCAGGCCAGGGGTCGATTCACCCCTCCACTTT.

The genes are TRBV29-1 and TRBJ2-2; D is undetermined. The V end was cut by 7 bases, the J end by 3 bases, with 18 bases between. CDR3 length: 15 residues. CDR1 is SQVTM, CDR2 ANQGSEA, per germline. Written as DNA, the CDR3 is TGCAGCGACTTGGACCGCACCCCTTACACCGGGGAGCTGTTTTTT. Translating it yields CSDLDRTPYTGELFF.

This chain joins TRBV3-1 (or the pseudogene TRBV3-2) and TRBJ2-3; the match to TRBD2 covers 11 bases. CDR1 and CDR2 from the germline V gene are LGHDT and YNNKEL (reference sequence). J was trimmed by 0 bases and V by 4 bases; bases with no gene match: 3. The CDR3 extends over 16 amino acids. CDR3 amino acids: CASSLRTSGSTDTQYF. CDR3 DNA sequence: TGTGCCAGCAGCCTAAGGACTAGCGGGAGCACAGATACGCAGTATTTT.